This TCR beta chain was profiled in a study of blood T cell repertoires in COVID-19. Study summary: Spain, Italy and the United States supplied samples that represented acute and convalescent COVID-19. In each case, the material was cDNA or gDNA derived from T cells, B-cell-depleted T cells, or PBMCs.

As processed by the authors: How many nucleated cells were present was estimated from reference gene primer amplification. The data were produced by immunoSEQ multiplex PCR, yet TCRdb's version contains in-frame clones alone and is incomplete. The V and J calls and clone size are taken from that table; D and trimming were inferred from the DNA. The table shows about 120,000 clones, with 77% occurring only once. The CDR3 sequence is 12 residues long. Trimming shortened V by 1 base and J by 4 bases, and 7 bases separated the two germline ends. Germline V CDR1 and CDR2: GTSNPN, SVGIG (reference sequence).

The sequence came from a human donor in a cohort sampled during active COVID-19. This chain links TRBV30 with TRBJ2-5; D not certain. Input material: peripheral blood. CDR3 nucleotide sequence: TGTGCCTGGAGTGGGCGCGGAGAGACCCAGTACTTC. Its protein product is CAWSGRGETQYF. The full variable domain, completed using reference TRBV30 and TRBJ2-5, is SQTIHQWPATLVQPVGSPLSLECTVEGTSNPNLYWYRQAAGRGLQLLFYSVGIGQISSEVPQNLSASRPQDRQFILSSKKLLLSDSGFYLCAWSGRGETQYFGPGTRLLVL.